A selection of T cell receptor beta chains follows, all from one sample in a study of T cell responses to AZD1222 COVID-19 vaccine. TCRdb keeps only in-frame clones here, not all; method: immunoSEQ multiplex PCR. This table has 100,000 or so clones, 70% to 90% appearing once. This sample comprised peripheral blood, obtained on day 0 of AZD1222 vaccination. The origin of the receptors is an adult in good health. CDR3s include the opening cysteine and the closing phenylalanine or tryptophan. D genes are given only for firm matches. Clone size, where shown, is once, few, many, or a class for clones that have expanded.

size	V	J	D	CDR3	DNA
.	TRBV5-4	TRBJ1-1	TRBD1	CASSLTGGGTEAFF	TGTGCCAGCAGCTTGACAGGGGGCGGGACTGAAGCTTTCTTT
.	TRBV27	TRBJ2-1	.	CASSFPGRNEQFF	TGTGCCAGCAGTTTCCCAGGGAGAAATGAGCAGTTCTTC
.	TRBV19	TRBJ1-4	TRBD1	CASSPTGGDEKLFF	TGTGCCAGTAGCCCAACAGGGGGCGATGAAAAACTGTTTTTT
.	TRBV6-1	TRBJ1-6	TRBD1	CASIEGASSYNSPLHF	TGTGCCAGCATTGAGGGGGCTAGCTCCTATAATTCACCCCTCCACTTT
.	TRBV10-3	TRBJ2-5	.	CAISEQLETQYF	TGTGCCATCAGTGAACAGCTAGAGACCCAGTACTTC
.	TRBV4-3	TRBJ1-1	TRBD1	CASSLGIGTGNTEAFF	TGCGCCAGCAGCCTGGGAATCGGGACAGGGAACACTGAAGCTTTCTTT
.	TRBV27	TRBJ1-5	.	CASSLVGDSGPQHF	TGTGCCAGCAGTTTAGTCGGGGACTCGGGGCCCCAGCATTTT
once	TRBV7-3	TRBJ2-7	.	CASSLQGLSYEQYF	TGTGCCAGCAGCTTACAGGGCCTCTCCTACGAGCAGTACTTC
.	TRBV9	TRBJ2-2	.	CASSVVIRGTGELFF	TGTGCCAGCAGCGTAGTTATCCGGGGCACCGGGGAGCTGTTTTTT
.	TRBV6-5	TRBJ1-3	.	CASSFGQSSGNTIYF	TGTGCCAGCAGTTTCGGACAGTCCTCTGGAAACACCATATATTTT
.	TRBV6-4	TRBJ2-1	.	CASSDTGGSYNEQFF	TGTGCCAGCAGTGACACGGGTGGGTCCTACAATGAGCAGTTCTTC
once	TRBV19	TRBJ2-3	TRBD2	CASSYLAGGADTQYF	TGTGCCAGTAGTTATCTAGCGGGGGGAGCAGATACGCAGTATTTT
.	TRBV5-1	TRBJ1-5	.	CASSLSSGGNQPQHF	TGTGCCAGCAGCCTTTCTAGCGGGGGCAATCAGCCCCAGCATTTT
.	TRBV19	TRBJ2-3	TRBD2	CASSIGASGGSSTDTQYF	TGTGCCAGTAGTATCGGGGCTAGCGGGGGGTCTAGCACAGATACGCAGTATTTT
.	TRBV7-3	TRBJ1-1	TRBD1	CASSLGPGQGDGNTEAFF	TGTGCCAGCAGCTTAGGTCCCGGACAGGGCGACGGGAACACTGAAGCTTTCTTT
.	TRBV19	TRBJ2-1	TRBD1	CASSIRTGLPDNEQFF	TGTGCCAGTAGTATAAGGACAGGTCTGCCCGACAATGAGCAGTTCTTC
.	TRBV18	TRBJ2-7	.	CASSPPTGNEQYF	TGTGCCAGCTCACCACCAACAGGGAACGAGCAGTACTTC
.	TRBV2	TRBJ1-2	.	CASIGTGENYGYTF	TGTGCCAGCATCGGAACGGGAGAAAACTATGGCTACACCTTC
.	TRBV7-3	TRBJ1-2	.	CASSLAGRSKGYTF	TGTGCCAGCAGCTTAGCGGGAAGGAGCAAAGGCTACACCTTC
.	TRBV5-4	TRBJ1-2	TRBD1	CASSRTGPYGYTF	TGTGCCAGCAGCCGGACAGGGCCCTATGGCTACACCTTC
few	TRBV3-1/TRBV3-2	TRBJ1-5	.	CASSQDLELGQPQHF	TGTGCCAGCAGCCAAGATCTGGAACTGGGTCAGCCCCAGCATTTT
once	TRBV30	TRBJ2-6	.	CAWSGGPLSGANVLTF	TGTGCCTGGAGTGGGGGACCTCTCTCTGGGGCCAACGTCCTGACTTTC
.	TRBV5-4	TRBJ1-1	TRBD1	CASSLGDRGWDTEAFF	TGTGCCAGCAGCTTGGGGGACAGGGGATGGGACACTGAAGCTTTCTTT
.	TRBV10-3	TRBJ2-2	.	CAISERVGSSHSTGELFF	TGTGCCATCAGTGAGAGGGTTGGCTCCTCCCATTCGACCGGGGAGCTGTTTTTT
.	TRBV9	TRBJ2-1	.	CASSVDAGVYNEQFF	TGTGCCAGCAGCGTAGACGCAGGGGTCTACAATGAGCAGTTCTTC
.	TRBV19	TRBJ2-3	TRBD2	CASRLLAGGPTDTQYF	TGTGCCAGTAGGCTACTAGCGGGAGGTCCCACAGATACGCAGTATTTT
.	TRBV4-2	TRBJ2-3	.	CASSQEINWRGFTDTQYF	TGTGCCAGCAGCCAAGAGATTAACTGGCGGGGCTTCACAGATACGCAGTATTTT
.	TRBV27	TRBJ2-2	TRBD2	CASRRLAGVEISIYTGELFF	TGTGCCAGCAGGAGACTAGCGGGAGTGGAAATTAGTATTTACACCGGGGAGCTGTTTTTT
.	TRBV30	TRBJ1-1	.	CAWNLLGDTEAFF	TGTGCCTGGAACTTACTGGGGGACACTGAAGCTTTCTTT
.	TRBV5-1	TRBJ2-5	TRBD1	CASSFRTGEETQYF	TGTGCCAGCAGCTTCAGGACAGGGGAAGAGACCCAGTACTTC
.	TRBV9	TRBJ1-1	.	CASSVVTDRTEAFF	TGTGCCAGCAGCGTAGTGACCGACAGGACTGAAGCTTTCTTT
.	TRBV7-8	TRBJ1-5	.	CASSLDRVNSNQPQHF	TGTGCCAGCAGCTTAGACAGGGTTAATAGCAATCAGCCCCAGCATTTT
.	TRBV9	TRBJ2-2	.	CASSVDPGGYTGELFF	TGTGCCAGCAGCGTTGACCCAGGGGGGTACACCGGGGAGCTGTTTTTT
.	TRBV6-1	TRBJ1-6	.	CASSEAGSGNSPLHF	TGTGCCAGCAGTGAGGCAGGATCAGGAAATTCACCCCTCCACTTT
.	TRBV7-2	TRBJ2-5	.	CASSDTGRQYF	TGTGCCAGCAGCGATACAGGGCGGCAGTACTTC
.	TRBV19	TRBJ1-1	.	CASSGQSWGNTEAFF	TGTGCCAGTAGCGGACAGTCGTGGGGGAACACTGAAGCTTTCTTT
once	TRBV19	TRBJ1-6	.	CASSPKGESSYNSPLHF	TGTGCCAGTAGTCCCAAGGGGGAGAGCTCCTATAATTCACCCCTCCACTTT
.	TRBV6-5	TRBJ1-5	.	CASKLNVENQPQHF	TGTGCCAGCAAGTTAAACGTGGAGAATCAGCCCCAGCATTTT
.	TRBV11-1	TRBJ2-3	TRBD2	CASSLVGLATDTQYF	TGTGCCAGCAGCTTAGTAGGACTAGCAACAGATACGCAGTATTTT
once	TRBV7-3	TRBJ1-6	.	CASSLDRRDSPLHF	TGTGCCAGCAGCTTGGATCGAAGGGATTCACCCCTCCACTTT
.	TRBV3-1/TRBV3-2	TRBJ2-2	TRBD2	CASKVREGTGELFF	TGTGCCAGCAAGGTGCGGGAGGGCACCGGGGAGCTGTTTTTT
.	TRBV24-1	TRBJ1-5	TRBD1	CATSDPTGGVQPQHF	TGTGCCACCAGTGATCCCACAGGGGGCGTTCAGCCCCAGCATTTT
.	TRBV19	TRBJ1-5	TRBD1	CASSTTGGNQPQHF	TGTGCCAGTAGTACGACAGGGGGCAATCAGCCCCAGCATTTT
.	TRBV4-1	TRBJ1-2	.	CASSPPGRAHFGYTF	TGCGCCAGCAGCCCTCCGGGTAGGGCACATTTCGGCTACACCTTC
.	TRBV11-2	TRBJ2-7	TRBD1	CASSLDSDRDEQYF	TGTGCCAGCAGCTTAGATTCCGACAGGGACGAGCAGTACTTC
.	TRBV9	TRBJ1-1	TRBD1	CASSVKGGPDTEAFF	TGTGCCAGCAGCGTAAAAGGGGGCCCTGACACTGAAGCTTTCTTT
once	TRBV15	TRBJ1-2	TRBD1	CATSRGTGGGYGYTF	TGTGCCACCAGCAGGGGGACAGGGGGTGGCTATGGCTACACCTTC
.	TRBV5-4	TRBJ2-7	TRBD1	CASSLEGTGVSYEQYF	TGTGCCAGCAGCTTGGAGGGGACAGGGGTCTCCTACGAGCAGTACTTC
.	TRBV6-4	TRBJ2-2	TRBD2	CASSKLAGGVNTGELFF	TGTGCCAGCAGTAAACTAGCGGGAGGGGTGAACACCGGGGAGCTGTTTTTT
.	TRBV27	TRBJ2-1	.	CASKGGTTDNEQFF	TGTGCCAGCAAAGGCGGGACCACCGACAATGAGCAGTTCTTC
.	TRBV11-2	TRBJ2-1	.	CASSQESGPGLNEQFF	TGTGCCAGCAGCCAGGAGTCGGGGCCGGGGCTCAATGAGCAGTTCTTC
.	TRBV7-3	TRBJ2-3	TRBD1	CASGRDRTDTQYF	TGTGCCAGCGGCCGGGACAGGACAGATACGCAGTATTTT
.	TRBV3-1/TRBV3-2	TRBJ1-2	.	CASSQGAYGYTF	TGTGCCAGCAGCCAAGGGGCCTATGGCTACACCTTC